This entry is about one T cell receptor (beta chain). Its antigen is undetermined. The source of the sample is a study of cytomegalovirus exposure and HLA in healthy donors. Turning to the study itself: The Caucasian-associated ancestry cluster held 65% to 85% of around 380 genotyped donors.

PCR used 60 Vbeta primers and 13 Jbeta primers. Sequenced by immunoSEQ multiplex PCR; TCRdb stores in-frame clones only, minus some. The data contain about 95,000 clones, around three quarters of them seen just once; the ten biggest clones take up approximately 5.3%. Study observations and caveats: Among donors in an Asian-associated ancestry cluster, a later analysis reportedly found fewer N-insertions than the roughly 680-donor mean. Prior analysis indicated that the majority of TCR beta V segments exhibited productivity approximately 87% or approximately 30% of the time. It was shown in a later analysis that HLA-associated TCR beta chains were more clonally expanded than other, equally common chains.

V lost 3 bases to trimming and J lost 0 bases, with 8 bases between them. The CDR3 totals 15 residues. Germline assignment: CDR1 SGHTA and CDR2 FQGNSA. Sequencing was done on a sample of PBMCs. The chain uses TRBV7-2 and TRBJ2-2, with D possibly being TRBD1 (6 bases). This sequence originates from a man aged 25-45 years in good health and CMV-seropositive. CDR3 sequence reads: CASSFKGANTGELFF. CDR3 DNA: TGTGCCAGCAGCTTTAAGGGGGCGAACACCGGGGAGCTGTTTTTT.